This TCR beta chain was captured in a study of blood T cell repertoires in COVID-19. Background on the study: The samples span acute and convalescent COVID-19 from the United States, Italy and Spain.

Trimming shortened V by 2 bases and J by 7 bases, and 12 bases separated the two germline ends. This CDR3 has 15 residues. Germline CDR1 is SGHTA and CDR2 is FQGTGA. The assay was immunoSEQ multiplex PCR, and TCRdb's table has in-frame clones only and misses some. The table lists more than 150,000 clones, 90% of them singletons. This receptor was taken from a man aged 50 to 60 with acute or convalescent COVID-19. The rearrangement links TRBV7-3 to TRBJ1-6; D is perhaps TRBD1 (6 bases). Sequencing was performed on peripheral blood. CDR3 in amino acids: CASSLSTGGNSPLHF. CDR3 DNA: TGTGCCAGCAGCTTATCGACAGGTGGCAATTCACCCCTCCACTTT.